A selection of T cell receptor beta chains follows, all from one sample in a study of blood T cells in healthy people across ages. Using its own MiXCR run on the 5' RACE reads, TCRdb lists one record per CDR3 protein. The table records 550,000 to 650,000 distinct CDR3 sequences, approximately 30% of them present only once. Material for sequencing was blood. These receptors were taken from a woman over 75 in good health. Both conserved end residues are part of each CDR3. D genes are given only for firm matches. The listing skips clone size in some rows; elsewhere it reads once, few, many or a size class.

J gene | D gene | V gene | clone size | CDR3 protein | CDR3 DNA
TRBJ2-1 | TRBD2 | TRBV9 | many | CASGALMAGGINEQFF | TGTGCCAGCGGGGCCCTGATGGCGGGGGGTATCAATGAGCAGTTCTTC
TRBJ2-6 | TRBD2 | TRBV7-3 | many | CASSPPGLESGANVLTF | TGTGCCAGCAGTCCGCCGGGACTAGAGTCCGGGGCCAACGTCCTGACTTTC
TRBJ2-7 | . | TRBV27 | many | CASSRGGALLNEQYF | TGTGCCAGCAGTCGGGGCGGAGCCTTATTAAACGAGCAGTACTTC
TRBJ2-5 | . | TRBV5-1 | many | CASSLDQTGETQYF | TGCGCCAGCAGCTTGGACCAAACTGGGGAGACCCAGTACTTC
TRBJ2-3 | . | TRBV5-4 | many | CASSLQATDTQYF | TGTGCCAGCAGCCTTCAAGCCACAGATACGCAGTATTTT
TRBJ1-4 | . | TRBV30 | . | CAWSVRGQAWEKLFF | TGTGCCTGGAGTGTACGAGGGCAGGCTTGGGAAAAACTGTTTTTT
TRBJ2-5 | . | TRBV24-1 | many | CATKRSAIRIQETQYF | TGTGCCACCAAACGATCGGCAATTCGAATCCAAGAGACCCAGTACTTC
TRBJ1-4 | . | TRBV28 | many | CASLGTSFSTNEKLFF | TGTGCCAGCCTGGGGACATCCTTTTCAACTAATGAAAAACTGTTTTTT
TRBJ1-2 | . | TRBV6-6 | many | CASSYFRAANYGYTF | TGTGCCAGCAGTTACTTTCGGGCTGCTAACTATGGCTACACCTTC
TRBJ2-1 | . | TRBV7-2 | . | CASSPGLGTYNEQFF | TGTGCCAGCAGCCCAGGACTCGGGACCTACAATGAGCAGTTCTTC
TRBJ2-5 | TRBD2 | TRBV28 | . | CASSLSGGDANEQYF | TGTGCCAGCAGCCTTAGCGGGGGGGATGCCAATGAGCAGTACTTC
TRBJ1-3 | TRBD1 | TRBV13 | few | CASRHMNRGSGNTIYF | TGTGCCAGCAGACACATGAACAGGGGGTCGGGAAACACCATATATTTT
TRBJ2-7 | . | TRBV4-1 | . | CASSQWRDDSYEQYF | TGCGCCAGCAGCCAATGGCGGGACGACTCCTACGAGCAGTACTTC
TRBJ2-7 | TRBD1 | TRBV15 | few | CATSRAGQGGNEQYF | TGTGCCACCAGCAGAGCTGGACAGGGCGGCAATGAGCAGTACTTC
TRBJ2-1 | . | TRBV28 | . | CASSLVAVSYNEQFF | TGTGCCAGCAGTTTAGTGGCGGTGTCCTACAATGAGCAGTTCTTC
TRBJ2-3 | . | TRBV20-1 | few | CSADPGASPTDTQYF | TGCAGTGCTGATCCCGGGGCTTCCCCCACAGATACGCAGTATTTT
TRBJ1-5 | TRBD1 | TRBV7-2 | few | CASSFSTGGQPQHF | TGTGCCAGCAGCTTTTCGACAGGGGGTCAGCCCCAGCATTTT
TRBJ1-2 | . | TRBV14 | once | CASSQGSQQHGYTF | TGTGCCAGCAGCCAAGGAAGTCAGCAGCATGGCTACACCTTC
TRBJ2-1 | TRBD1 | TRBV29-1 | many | CSVVRDRGREQFF | TGCAGCGTTGTCCGGGACAGGGGGCGTGAGCAGTTCTTC
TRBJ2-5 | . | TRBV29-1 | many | CSVVLGEETQYF | TGCAGCGTTGTACTGGGGGAAGAGACCCAGTACTTC
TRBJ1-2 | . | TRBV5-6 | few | CASNVGQANYGYTF | TGTGCCAGCAATGTGGGACAAGCTAACTATGGCTACACCTTC
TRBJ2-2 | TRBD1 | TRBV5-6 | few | CASSLYTGGPGELFF | TGTGCCAGCAGCTTGTACACAGGGGGCCCCGGGGAGCTGTTTTTT
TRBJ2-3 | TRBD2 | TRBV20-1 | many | CSAQTLTGTSGGPIYDTQYF | TGCAGTGCCCAAACCCTCACCGGGACTAGCGGGGGGCCCATCTACGATACGCAGTATTTT
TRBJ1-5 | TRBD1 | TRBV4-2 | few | CASSQTKGTGGQPQHF | TGTGCCAGCAGCCAGACGAAGGGGACAGGGGGCCAGCCCCAGCATTTT
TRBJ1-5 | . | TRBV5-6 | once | CASSLAPPRLGDQPQHF | TGTGCCAGCAGCTTGGCCCCCCCCAGGTTGGGGGATCAGCCCCAGCATTTT
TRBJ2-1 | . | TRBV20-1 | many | CSASPGGGLANEQFF | TGCAGTGCCTCCCCCGGAGGCGGGCTAGCTAATGAGCAGTTCTTC
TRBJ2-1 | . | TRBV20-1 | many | CSATRGTLNNEQFF | TGCAGTGCCACCCGCGGGACTCTTAACAATGAGCAGTTCTTC
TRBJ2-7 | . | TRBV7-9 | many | CASSSGGAGLSEQYF | TGTGCCAGCAGCTCGGGCGGGGCAGGTCTTAGCGAGCAGTACTTC
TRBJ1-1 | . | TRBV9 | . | CASSDPRQANTEAFF | TGTGCCAGCAGCGACCCCCGACAGGCGAACACTGAAGCTTTCTTT
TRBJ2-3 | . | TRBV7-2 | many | CASSLDFARSSTDTQYF | TGTGCCAGCAGCTTGGACTTTGCGCGCTCTAGCACAGATACGCAGTATTTT
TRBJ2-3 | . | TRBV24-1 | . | CATSDSDTQYF | TGTGCCACCAGTGATTCAGATACGCAGTATTTT
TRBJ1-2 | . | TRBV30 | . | CAWALQGGHYGYTF | TGTGCCTGGGCCCTCCAAGGAGGGCACTATGGCTACACCTTC
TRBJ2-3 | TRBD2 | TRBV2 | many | CASSGQGLAATDTQYF | TGTGCCAGCAGTGGTCAGGGACTAGCGGCAACAGATACGCAGTATTTT
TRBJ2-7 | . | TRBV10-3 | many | CAITPGGQAREQYF | TGTGCCATCACCCCCGGGGGGCAAGCGAGGGAGCAGTACTTC
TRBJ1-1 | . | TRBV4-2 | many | CASSQEDPDTEAFF | TGTGCCAGCAGCCAAGAGGACCCGGACACTGAAGCTTTCTTT
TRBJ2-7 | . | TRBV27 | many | CASSLWQGINEQYF | TGTGCCAGCAGTTTATGGCAGGGGATAAACGAGCAGTACTTC
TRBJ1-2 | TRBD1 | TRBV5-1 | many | CASSLAGTGGHYTF | TGCGCCAGCAGCTTGGCGGGGACAGGGGGACATTACACCTTC